This record covers a single T cell receptor beta chain. Its antigen is still unknown. Sequencing templates came from extracted RNA that was reverse transcribed into cDNA. Clones were sequenced by immunoSEQ multiplex PCR, and TCRdb holds only the in-frame ones, with some missing. The sample has around 10,000 clones, roughly three fifths seen once; the top ten hold roughly 8%. Alopecia areata patients gave lesional scalp punch biopsies and peripheral blood samples. The entry originates in a study of CD8+ T cells in alopecia areata. Study-wide context: People stayed on tofacitinib for 6 to 18 months, then stopped the drug for 6 months.

Study-level points and caveats: With patients, TCR sharing proved less clear than in mice, a difference possibly related to HLA. Clonality in lesional scalp, especially alopecia totalis/universalis, exceeded that of normal scalp.

The V gene lost 0 bases and the J gene lost 7 bases, with 10 bases spanning the gap. CDR1 and CDR2 from the germline V gene are SGHTA and FQGTGA. This CDR3 is 15 amino acids long. This chain uses TRBV7-3 with TRBJ1-6; D gene unclear. The sequence derives from a human donor with alopecia areata. Specimen: skin, collected at week 0. CDR3 coding DNA: TGTGCCAGCAGCTTAACCCCAACCTCGAATTCACCCCTCCACTTT. This gives the protein CASSLTPTSNSPLHF.